The present T cell receptor (beta chain) was sequenced within a study of blood T cell repertoires in COVID-19. Across the whole study: The analysed material was cDNA or gDNA that came from T cells, B-cell-depleted T cells, or PBMCs.

Measured with immunoSEQ multiplex PCR; TCRdb has only the in-frame clones, and not every one. The sample consists of some 200,000 clones, roughly 81% of them appearing once. The CDR3 consists of 15 residues. After removal of 8 bases from V and 0 bases from J, the junction contained 0 bases not matched to a gene. The germline V gene encodes CDR1 ENHRY and CDR2 SYGVKD. The sequencing input was peripheral blood. The origin of this receptor is a woman aged 45-59 years with active or convalescent COVID-19. The rearrangement links TRBV10-3 to TRBJ1-6, with TRBD1 matching over 11 bases. The CDR3 DNA reads as TGTGCCATCGGGACAGGGGGCTCCTATAATTCACCCCTCCACTTT. Its protein product is CAIGTGGSYNSPLHF.